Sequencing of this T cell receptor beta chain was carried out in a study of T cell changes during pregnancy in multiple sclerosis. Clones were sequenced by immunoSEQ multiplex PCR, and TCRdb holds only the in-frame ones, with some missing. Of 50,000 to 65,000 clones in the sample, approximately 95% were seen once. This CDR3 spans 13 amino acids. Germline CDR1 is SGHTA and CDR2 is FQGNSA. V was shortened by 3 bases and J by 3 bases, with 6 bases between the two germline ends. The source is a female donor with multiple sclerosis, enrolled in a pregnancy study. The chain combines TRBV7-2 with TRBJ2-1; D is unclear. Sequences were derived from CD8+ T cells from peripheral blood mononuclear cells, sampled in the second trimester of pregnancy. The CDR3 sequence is CASSFLSYNEQFF. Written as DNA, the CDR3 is TGTGCCAGCAGCTTCCTCAGCTACAATGAGCAGTTCTTC. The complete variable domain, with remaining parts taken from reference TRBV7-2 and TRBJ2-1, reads GAGVSQSPSNKVTEKGKDVELRCDPISGHTALYWYRQSLGQGLEFLIYFQGNSAPDKSGLPSDRFSAERTGGSVSTLTIQRTQQEDSAVYLCASSFLSYNEQFFGPGTRLTVL.